This TCR beta chain was obtained from a study of somatic mutations in cytotoxic T cells in rheumatoid arthritis. Study at large: Among the T-cell populations stained with V beta antibodies, some were separated by flow sorting at nearly 100% purity, including V beta1+ cells whose TCRB was sequenced.

The germline gives CDR1 SGHRS, CDR2 YFSETQ. Losses at the gene ends were 5 bases for V and 0 bases for J; bases not matched to a gene: 6. The CDR3 length is 15 residues. Sequenced by immunoSEQ multiplex PCR; TCRdb stores in-frame clones only, minus some. The sample contains about 10,000 clones, around 90% of which appear only once. In the case of this clone: Its antigen is not identified.

Study-wide results and caveats: A rise in CD8+ clonality with age was seen in rheumatoid arthritis patients but not in healthy controls.

The TCR originated in a young woman with rheumatoid arthritis. This chain uses TRBV5-1 with TRBJ1-1; 8 bases are shared with TRBD1. The sequencing input was CD8+ T cells sorted from blood. CDR3 protein: CASSQTGVVNTEAFF. The CDR3 DNA is TGCGCCAGCAGTCAGACAGGGGTGGTGAACACTGAAGCTTTCTTT.